This T cell receptor beta chain was recorded in a study of T cells in Graves' hyperthyroidism and ophthalmopathy. Study-level results: Before onset, by a median of around 6.1 months, the model predicted ophthalmopathy.

With respect to this clonotype: Its specificity is unknown.

CDR1 is SGHVS, CDR2 FNYEAQ, per germline. V dropped 4 bases and J dropped 5 bases, with 11 bases sitting between them. This CDR3 spans 13 amino acids. RNA transcripts served as the template for amplifying TCR beta CDR3 regions. The TCR CDR3 first-round RT-PCR relied on the HTBI primer set. Using its own MiXCR run on the multiplex PCR reads, TCRdb lists one record per CDR3 protein. The repertoire has fewer than 350,000 distinct CDR3 sequences, 15% to 20% of them found once; the top ten carry around 15%. The sample was blood. This chain joins TRBV7-6 and TRBJ1-1; D gene ambiguous. The receptor was isolated from a woman aged 40-49 years with Graves' ophthalmopathy. The CDR3, as DNA: TGTGCCAGCAGCTCCGCGGATGGAACTGAAGCTTTCTTT. Its translation is CASSSADGTEAFF.